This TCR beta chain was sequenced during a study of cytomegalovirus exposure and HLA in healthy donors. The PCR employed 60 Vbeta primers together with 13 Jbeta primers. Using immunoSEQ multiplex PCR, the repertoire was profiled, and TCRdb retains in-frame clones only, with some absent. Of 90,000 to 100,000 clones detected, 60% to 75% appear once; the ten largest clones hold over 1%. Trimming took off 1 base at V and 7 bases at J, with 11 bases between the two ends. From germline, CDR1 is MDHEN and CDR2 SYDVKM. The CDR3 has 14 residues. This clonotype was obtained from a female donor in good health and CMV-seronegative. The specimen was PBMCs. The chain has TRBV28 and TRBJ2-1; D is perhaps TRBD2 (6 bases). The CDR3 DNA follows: TGTGCCAGCAGTTTATCCGTGGGGAGGAATGAGCAGTTCTTC. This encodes CASSLSVGRNEQFF. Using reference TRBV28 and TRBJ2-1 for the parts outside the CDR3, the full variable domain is DVKVTQSSRYLVKRTGEKVFLECVQDMDHENMFWYRQDPGLGLRLIYFSYDVKMKEKGDIPEGYSVSREKKERFSLILESASTNQTSMYLCASSLSVGRNEQFFGPGTRLTVL.